This TCR beta chain was documented in a study of shared clonotypes between healthy human individuals. Clones were sequenced by immunoSEQ multiplex PCR, and TCRdb holds only the in-frame ones, with some missing. The table shows approximately 2,200,000 clones, with under 95% occurring only once. Terminally differentiated effector memory CD45RA+ cells were left out of the naive CD8 fraction, which was CD45RO-negative and positively selected for CCR7. Nashville, Tennessee was home to all donors, who were Caucasian adults. The junction had 12 bases not matched to a gene; V was cut back by 0 bases and J by 2 bases. The CDR3 has 18 amino acids. Germline V gene sequence: CDR1 SGHRS, CDR2 YFSETQ.

This sequence originates from a man aged 18 to 30 in good health. Some clones in this sample may be carry-over from other donors' samples. Material: naive CD8+ T cells from PBMCs. The chain combines TRBV5-1 with TRBJ2-7, with 9 bases matching TRBD1. The CDR3 sequence is CASSLETLRDRVAYEQYF. The CDR3 DNA reads TGCGCCAGCAGCTTGGAAACCCTCCGGGACAGGGTGGCCTACGAGCAGTACTTC.